The next 19 T cell receptor beta chains were all read from a single sample in a study of T cells in Graves' hyperthyroidism and ophthalmopathy. RNA transcripts were the template for amplifying TCR beta CDR3 regions. HTBI primers drove first-round RT-PCR of the TCR CDR3. TCRdb redid the calling of the multiplex PCR reads with MiXCR, one entry per CDR3 protein. The sample shows roughly 500,000 distinct CDR3 sequences, over 35% of them seen only once. Sequencing was done on a sample of peripheral blood or thyroid tissue (not recorded which). The source is an adult woman with Graves' disease, either hyperthyroidism or ophthalmopathy (not recorded which).

This clonotype was found many times. The gene calls are TRBV20-1 and TRBJ1-4, with D tentatively TRBD1 (5 bases). Germline-derived CDR1 and CDR2 are DFQATT and SNEGSKA (reference sequence). This CDR3 contains 14 residues. V lost 6 bases to trimming and J lost 5 bases, with 16 bases between them. Here the CDR3 DNA reads TGCAGTGCCCGGAACCCGGGGCAAAATGAAAAACTGTTTTTT. Its translation: CSARNPGQNEKLFF.

The chain uses TRBV10-2 and TRBJ1-2, with 9 bases lining up with TRBD1. The germline V gene has CDR1 WSHSY and CDR2 SAAADI. This CDR3 comprises 14 residues. With 6 bases clipped from V and 5 bases from J, the junction kept 7 bases outside the gene matches. CDR3 sequence (DNA): TGCGCCAGCAGCGCCCGGACAGGGGAGTATGGCTACACCTTC. Protein product: CASSARTGEYGYTF.

The chain employs TRBV20-1 and TRBJ1-2; D remains unclear. CDR3 size: 12 residues. V lost 3 bases and J lost 4, with 9 bases in between. Germline values: CDR1 DFQATT, CDR2 SNEGSKA (reference sequence). CDR3 DNA sequence: TGCAGTGCTAGCGGGTGCGGCTATGGCTACACCTTC. This encodes CSASGCGYGYTF.

The sample holds many counts of this clonotype. This rearrangement joins TRBV20-1 to TRBJ1-5; 7 nucleotides agree with TRBD1. Germline loops: CDR1 DFQATT, CDR2 SNEGSKA (reference sequence). The V and J ends lost 1 base and 6 bases, in that order; junction bases with no gene match: 12. CDR3 size: 16 residues. The CDR3, as DNA: TGCAGTGCTAGAGGAGACGAACAGGGGAGAAGTCAGCCCCAGCATTTT. It is translated as CSARGDEQGRSQPQHF.

This clonotype was detected a few times. V gene TRBV10-3 combines with J gene TRBJ1-6; 8 positions match TRBD1. The CDR3 runs 15 residues. From germline, CDR1 is ENHRY and CDR2 SYGVKD. The trim removed 6 bases at V and 10 bases at J, leaving 11 bases unmatched. Here the CDR3 reads CAISVDGQGGSPLHF. The CDR3 DNA is TGTGCCATCAGCGTCGATGGACAGGGTGGATCACCCCTCCACTTT.

The chain combines TRBV19 with TRBJ2-5; the D gene is possibly TRBD2 (6 bases). Trimming removed 4 bases at V and 4 bases at J, with 13 bases between. CDR1 is LNHDA, CDR2 SQIVND, per germline (reference sequence). CDR3 length equals 14 residues. The CDR3 bases are TGTGCCAGTAGTACACCTACGGGAGTAGAGACCCAGTACTTC. Translation: CASSTPTGVETQYF.

This chain joins TRBV12-3 or TRBV12-4 and TRBJ1-6; 7 nucleotides align to TRBD1. The CDR3 loop spans 14 amino acids. The trim removed 8 bases at V and 5 bases at J, leaving 6 bases unmatched. The DNA for the CDR3 is TGTGCCAGCCCCGGACAGGCCGATAATTCACCCCTCCACTTT. The encoded protein is CASPGQADNSPLHF.

V usage is TRBV7-9 and J usage is TRBJ1-1, with 7 bases that match TRBD1. The CDR3 contains 15 residues. Per germline, CDR1 SEHNR and CDR2 FQNEAQ (reference sequence). The V and J ends lost 5 bases and 9 bases, in that order; junction bases with no gene match: 15. The CDR3 DNA reads as TGTGCCAGCAGCCACCGGGACAGATCACATCTCAAAGCTTTCTTT. The encoded protein is CASSHRDRSHLKAFF.

Comment on this clonotype: A read error may account for a junction end that differs from germline. The chain links TRBV5-1 to TRBJ2-7; D not certain. The CDR3 loop spans 11 amino acids. Germline V gene sequence: CDR1 SGHRS, CDR2 YFSETQ. The CDR3 loop is CASSYRSGGTF. Here the CDR3 DNA reads TGCGCCAGCAGCTACCGTTCAGGCGGAACATTC.

The chain carries TRBV25-1 and TRBJ2-5; TRBD2 is a possible D gene (6 bases). The germline CDR1 and CDR2 sequences are MGHDK and SYGVNS. This CDR3 contains 16 residues. V lost 10 bases and J lost 2, with 23 bases in between. This CDR3 is CATQRSLGSGQETQYF. The DNA of the CDR3 is TGTGCCACACAGCGATCCCTCGGGAGCGGGCAAGAGACCCAGTACTTC.

The rearrangement uses TRBV12-3 or TRBV12-4 and TRBJ2-6; D gene uncertain. V gave up 6 bases and J gave up 17 bases, with 11 bases separating them. The CDR3 loop spans 10 amino acids. The CDR3 loop reads CASSLDPLTF. Here the CDR3 DNA reads TGTGCCAGCAGCCTCGATCCATTGACTTTC.

Many counts were recorded for this clonotype. This chain connects TRBV12-3 or TRBV12-4 to TRBJ2-2; 7 nucleotides agree with TRBD2. This CDR3 has 15 amino acids. Trimming removed 6 bases from V and 5 bases from J; junction bases left unmatched: 9. CDR3 residues: CASSLGDYRTGELFF. In DNA, the CDR3 is TGTGCCAGCAGCCTTGGGGACTATCGTACCGGGGAGCTGTTTTTT.

The chain carries TRBV20-1 and TRBJ2-5; 8 bases line up with TRBD2. Unmatched junction bases numbered 3, after V lost 5 bases and J lost 1 base. The CDR3 spans 13 residues. In germline, CDR1 is DFQATT, CDR2 SNEGSKA (reference sequence). The chain's CDR3 is CSAAAGGQETQYF. DNA of the CDR3: TGCAGTGCTGCGGCGGGGGGCCAAGAGACCCAGTACTTC.

This clonotype has at least ten counts. The chain joins TRBV5-1 to TRBJ2-2; D gene ambiguous. Germline V gene sequence: CDR1 SGHRS, CDR2 YFSETQ. The V gene lost 3 bases and the J gene lost 2 bases, with 5 bases spanning the gap. The CDR3 consists of 13 residues. CDR3: CASSYPNTGELFF. Written as DNA, the CDR3 is TGCGCCAGCAGCTACCCCAACACCGGGGAGCTGTTTTTT.

The chain has TRBV4-1 and TRBJ2-6, with D unresolved. Germline CDR1 reads MGHRA; CDR2 reads YSYEKL. The CDR3 spans 16 residues. The V end lost 5 bases, the J end lost 1 base, and 12 bases lay between the germline ends. DNA of the CDR3: TGCGCCAGCAGCGCCTATCAGAGGTCTGGGGCCAACGTCCTGACTTTC. This sequence encodes CASSAYQRSGANVLTF.

The sample holds many counts of this clonotype. This rearrangement joins TRBV15 to TRBJ1-5; unclear D gene. The length of the CDR3 is 16 residues. Trimming pared 0 bases from V and 0 bases from J, leaving 9 bases between. Germline CDR1 is LNHNV and CDR2 is YYDKDF (reference sequence). CDR3 residues: CATSRDTQNSNQPQHF. The DNA of the CDR3 is TGTGCCACCAGCAGAGATACACAGAATAGCAATCAGCCCCAGCATTTT.

This clonotype was recorded at least ten times. This rearrangement joins TRBV5-1 to TRBJ1-4; TRBD1 is a possible D gene (5 bases). CDR1 is SGHRS and CDR2 is YFSETQ in the germline V gene. This CDR3 is 15 amino acids long. Deletions cut 4 bases from V and 8 bases from J, with 18 bases between. In DNA form, the CDR3 reads TGCGCCAGCAGCGCGACAGCTCCGGCCCACGAAAAACTGTTTTTT. Protein product: CASSATAPAHEKLFF.

Many counts were recorded for this clonotype. This rearrangement joins TRBV7-9 to TRBJ1-1; tentative D call: TRBD1 (6 bases). CDR3 length equals 13 residues. Germline-derived CDR1 and CDR2 are SEHNR and FQNEAQ (reference sequence). V lost 4 bases and J lost 11, with 17 bases in between. CDR3 in DNA: TGTGCCAGCAGCTCCCAGGGGAGGGTTGGCGCTTTCTTT. It specifies CASSSQGRVGAFF.

The chain carries TRBV7-2 and TRBJ1-1, with D perhaps TRBD1 (6 bases). This CDR3 comprises 15 residues. V was shortened by 6 bases and J by 3 bases, with 17 bases between the two germline ends. The germline gives CDR1 SGHTA, CDR2 FQGNSA. The CDR3 nucleotides are TGTGCCAGCAGATATGATACAGGGCGTTACACTGAAGCTTTCTTT. It translates to CASRYDTGRYTEAFF.